This TCR beta chain was sequenced during a study of TIL therapy for anti-PD-1-resistant metastatic lung cancer. As for the study in general: Most patients had lung adenocarcinoma; several tumors were EGFR-mutant, two ALK-rearranged; half smoked currently or formerly. General study points: Patients were highly selected, enriched for treatment-naive, never-smoker and oncogene-addicted cases.

Sequencing used immunoSEQ v3. Repertoires were generated with immunoSEQ multiplex PCR, while TCRdb's copy carries only in-frame clones and drops some. There are about 60,000 clones in the sample; 87% occur only once, and 2.5% to 3% lies in the top ten. Comment on this clone: Its antigen is as yet unknown.

The time point: pre-treatment sample, taken before nivolumab and TIL therapy. Enrollment ran from late 2017 to January 2020. Germline lookup yields CDR1 MDHEN and CDR2 SYDVKM. The CDR3 spans 12 residues. The sample in question was blood, obtained at baseline. The sequence was collected from a person between 25 and 79 years old with non-small cell lung cancer. J is TRBJ1-1 and V is TRBV28, with a weak D call TRBD1 (5 bases). The CDR3 region is CGARGGDTEAFF. Written as DNA, the CDR3 is TGTGGGGCACGGGGAGGGGACACTGAAGCTTTCTTT.